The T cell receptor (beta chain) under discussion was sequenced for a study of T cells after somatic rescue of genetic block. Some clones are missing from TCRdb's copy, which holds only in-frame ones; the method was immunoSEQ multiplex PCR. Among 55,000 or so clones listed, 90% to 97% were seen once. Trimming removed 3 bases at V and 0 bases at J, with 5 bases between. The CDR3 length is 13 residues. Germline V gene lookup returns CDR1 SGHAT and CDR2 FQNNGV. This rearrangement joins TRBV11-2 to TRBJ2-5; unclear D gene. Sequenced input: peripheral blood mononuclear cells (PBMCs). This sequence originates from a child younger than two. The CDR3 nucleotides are TGTGCCAGCAGCTTCTCGGACCAAGAGACCCAGTACTTC. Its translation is CASSFSDQETQYF.